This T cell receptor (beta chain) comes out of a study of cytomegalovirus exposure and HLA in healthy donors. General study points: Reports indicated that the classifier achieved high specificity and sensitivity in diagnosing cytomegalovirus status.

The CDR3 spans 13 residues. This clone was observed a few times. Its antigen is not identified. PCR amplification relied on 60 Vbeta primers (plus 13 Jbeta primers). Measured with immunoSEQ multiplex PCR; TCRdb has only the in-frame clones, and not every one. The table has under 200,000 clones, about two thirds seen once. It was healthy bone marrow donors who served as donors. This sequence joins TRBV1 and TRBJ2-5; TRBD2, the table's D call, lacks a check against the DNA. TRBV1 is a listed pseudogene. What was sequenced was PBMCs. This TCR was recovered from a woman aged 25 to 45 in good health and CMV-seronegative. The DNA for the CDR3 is TGCACCAAAATAGCGGGAGTTAGAGAGACCCAGTACTTC. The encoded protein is CTKIAGVRETQYF.